This T cell receptor beta chain was retrieved from a study of post-analysis software for immune sequencing data. Details on this clonotype: Its antigen is not known.

Study conclusions and caveats: Patients showed TRBV5-6, TRBV5-1 and TRBV20-1 among four to six TRBV segments more frequent than in controls.

The CDR3 sequence is 15 residues long. V was trimmed by 2 bases and J by 7 bases, leaving 13 bases between them. Germline CDR1 is SGHRS and CDR2 is YFSETQ. cDNA libraries of TCR beta carried unique molecular identifiers. TCRdb re-called the PCR reads with MiXCR, one entry per CDR3 protein. Of some 370,000 distinct CDR3 sequences listed, about a third are singletons. The chain couples TRBV5-1 to TRBJ1-6; D is uncertain. The sample comprised blood. The TCR originated in a girl aged 10 to 17 with multiple sclerosis. CDR3 DNA sequence: TGCGCCAGCAGCTTCGAGGGCGCGGCGAATTCACCCCTCCACTTT. This sequence encodes CASSFEGAANSPLHF.